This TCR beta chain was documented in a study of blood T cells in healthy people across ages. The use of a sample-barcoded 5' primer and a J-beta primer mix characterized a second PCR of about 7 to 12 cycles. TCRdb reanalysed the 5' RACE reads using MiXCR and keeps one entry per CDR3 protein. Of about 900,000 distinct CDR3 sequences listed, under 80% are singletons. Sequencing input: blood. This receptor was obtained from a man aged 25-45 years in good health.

CDR3 amino acids: CASSYSMTGLNEKLFF. Here the CDR3 DNA reads TGTGCCAGCAGTTACTCAATGACAGGGCTGAATGAAAAACTGTTTTTT. This chain uses TRBV6-5 with TRBJ1-4, with TRBD1 identical over 7 bases. The CDR3 consists of 16 residues. The trim removed 0 bases at V and 5 bases at J, leaving 6 bases unmatched. The germline V gene has CDR1 MNHEY and CDR2 SVGAGI.